The 14 T cell receptor beta chains reported below all come from one sample, sequenced in a study of T-cell reconstitution after alpha-beta-depleted transplantation in children. The authors prepared the TCRbeta library with unique molecular identifiers. In TCRdb, the PCR reads were re-called with MiXCR into one record per CDR3 protein. The sample has roughly 610,000 distinct CDR3 sequences, roughly 10% seen once. This sample comprised PBMCs from the stem cell graft donor, obtained from the stem cell graft. These receptors all come from a human donor who donated a stem cell graft to a child with acute myeloid leukemia.

This sequence joins TRBV7-3 and TRBJ1-3; D may be TRBD1 (6 bases). V lost 0 bases, J lost 5 bases, and 11 bases lay in between. Germline CDR1 is SGHTA and CDR2 is FQGTGA. The CDR3 has 15 amino acids. CDR3 in amino acids: CASSLTAGDRNTIYF. The CDR3 DNA follows: TGTGCCAGCAGCTTAACGGCAGGGGATAGAAACACCATATATTTT.

V and J are TRBV20-1 and TRBJ2-7; 9 bases line up with TRBD1. Germline loops: CDR1 DFQATT, CDR2 SNEGSKA (reference sequence). The CDR3 extends over 14 amino acids. J was trimmed by 3 bases and V by 1 base; bases with no gene match: 4. The CDR3 spells CSARAGGQGYEQYF. The CDR3 nucleotides are TGCAGTGCTAGAGCCGGGGGACAGGGCTACGAGCAGTACTTC.

This clonotype has ten or more counts. The chain uses TRBV30 and TRBJ1-2, with TRBD1 identical over 9 bases. The length of the CDR3 is 13 residues. Germline CDR1 and CDR2: GTSNPN and SVGIG (reference sequence). Trimming took 1 base from V and 7 from J; bases not matched to a gene: 4. CDR3: CAWSAGTGSGYTF. The CDR3 DNA is TGTGCCTGGAGTGCCGGGACAGGGTCTGGCTACACCTTC.

This clonotype was detected ten times or more. The chain uses TRBV29-1 and TRBJ2-7; TRBD1 matches at 10 bases. J was trimmed by 7 bases and V by 7 bases; bases with no gene match: 13. The CDR3 has 14 residues. Germline lookup yields CDR1 SQVTM and CDR2 ANQGSEA. The CDR3 DNA reads TGCAGCGCCGACTCGGGACAGGGGACGGGGGAGCAGTACTTC. Translated, it gives CSADSGQGTGEQYF.

In its sample, this clonotype was seen many times. The gene calls are TRBV5-1 and TRBJ2-3; possible D gene TRBD1, 8 bases. This CDR3 has 18 residues. Germline loops: CDR1 SGHRS, CDR2 YFSETQ. The ends were cut back, 1 base at V and 3 bases at J, with 21 bases in the middle. The CDR3 reads CASSLRRSGTGATDTQYF. For the CDR3, the DNA is TGCGCCAGCAGCTTGAGGAGGAGCGGGACAGGAGCTACAGATACGCAGTATTTT.

The V and J genes are TRBV16 and TRBJ1-5; a weak D match, TRBD1 (5 bases). The germline V and J ends were trimmed by 0 bases and 2 bases, with 14 bases remaining between them. This CDR3 is 17 amino acids long. Germline CDR1 is KGHSY and CDR2 is FQNENV. CDR3 nucleotide sequence: TGTGCCAGCAGCCAATCGACGGCCCCGGGGGGCAATCAGCCCCAGCATTTT. This translates into CASSQSTAPGGNQPQHF.

The rearrangement joins TRBV6-2 or TRBV6-3 to TRBJ2-3, with 7 nucleotides matching TRBD1. Germline values: CDR1 MNHEY, CDR2 SVGEGT. The V gene end was trimmed by 6 bases and the J gene end by 5 bases; junction bases not matched to a gene: 5. The CDR3 spans 13 residues. The CDR3 is CASSDRAGDTQYF. The CDR3, as DNA: TGTGCCAGCAGCGACAGGGCGGGAGATACGCAGTATTTT.

The V and J genes are TRBV28 and TRBJ2-7; D not certain. Germline loops: CDR1 MDHEN, CDR2 SYDVKM. The V end was cut by 3 bases, the J end by 4 bases, with 16 bases between. CDR3 size: 15 residues. CDR3 in amino acids: CASSFDVSLVYEQYF. CDR3 DNA sequence: TGTGCCAGCAGTTTTGACGTCTCCCTGGTTTACGAGCAGTACTTC.

This clonotype occurred a few times. The chain links TRBV4-3 to TRBJ2-7, with 7 bases that match TRBD2. The V segment lost 0 bases and the J segment 4 bases; nucleotides outside the gene matches: 3. The CDR3 runs to 14 residues. Germline lookup yields CDR1 LGHNA and CDR2 YSLEER. CDR3 loop: CASSQDRGGYEQYF. CDR3 DNA: TGCGCCAGCAGCCAAGATCGGGGAGGGTACGAGCAGTACTTC.

This clonotype was seen a handful of times. The J gene is TRBJ1-5, the V gene TRBV28, with no clear D. Germline CDR1 reads MDHEN; CDR2 reads SYDVKM. The CDR3 loop spans 9 amino acids. With 5 bases removed from V and 10 bases from J, the gap between germline ends came to 3 bases. CDR3 sequence reads: CASSPPQHF. The DNA for the CDR3 is TGTGCCAGCAGTCCACCCCAGCATTTT.

This clonotype was seen only a few times. V gene TRBV29-1 combines with J gene TRBJ1-1, with D possibly TRBD1 on 5 matching bases. The germline gives CDR1 SQVTM, CDR2 ANQGSEA. V lost 3 bases and J 6 bases, leaving 11 bases between the germline ends. There are 12 residues in the CDR3. The CDR3 DNA sequence: TGCAGCGTTGAGGGGGAGGGCGCTGAAGCTTTCTTT. It encodes CSVEGEGAEAFF.

J is TRBJ2-1 and V is TRBV7-9, with D perhaps TRBD2 (7 bases). The CDR3 consists of 16 residues. Germline lookup yields CDR1 SEHNR and CDR2 FQNEAQ (reference sequence). V lost 10 bases, J lost 2 bases, and 21 bases lay in between. In DNA form, the CDR3 reads TGTGCCACCTCGGTCGGGGGGCAGGGTGCCTACAATGAGCAGTTCTTC. Amino acids: CATSVGGQGAYNEQFF.

The chain joins TRBV27 to TRBJ2-3; D gene uncertain. Germline CDR1 is MNHEY and CDR2 is SMNVEV (reference sequence). This CDR3 contains 17 residues. V dropped 3 bases and J dropped 2 bases, with 18 bases sitting between them. DNA for the CDR3: TGTGCCAGCAGTTTCGGCTCCTGGGCGGAGTCCACAGATACGCAGTATTTT. Translating gives CASSFGSWAESTDTQYF.

This clonotype has a handful of counts. The chain combines TRBV5-1 with TRBJ2-7; 8 positions agree with TRBD1. This CDR3 region has 17 residues. The V and J ends lost 0 bases and 0 bases, in that order; junction bases with no gene match: 8. Germline loops: CDR1 SGHRS, CDR2 YFSETQ. The CDR3 nucleotides are TGCGCCAGCAGCTTGGTATTCGGACAGGGCTCCTCCTACGAGCAGTACTTC. The encoded protein is CASSLVFGQGSSYEQYF.